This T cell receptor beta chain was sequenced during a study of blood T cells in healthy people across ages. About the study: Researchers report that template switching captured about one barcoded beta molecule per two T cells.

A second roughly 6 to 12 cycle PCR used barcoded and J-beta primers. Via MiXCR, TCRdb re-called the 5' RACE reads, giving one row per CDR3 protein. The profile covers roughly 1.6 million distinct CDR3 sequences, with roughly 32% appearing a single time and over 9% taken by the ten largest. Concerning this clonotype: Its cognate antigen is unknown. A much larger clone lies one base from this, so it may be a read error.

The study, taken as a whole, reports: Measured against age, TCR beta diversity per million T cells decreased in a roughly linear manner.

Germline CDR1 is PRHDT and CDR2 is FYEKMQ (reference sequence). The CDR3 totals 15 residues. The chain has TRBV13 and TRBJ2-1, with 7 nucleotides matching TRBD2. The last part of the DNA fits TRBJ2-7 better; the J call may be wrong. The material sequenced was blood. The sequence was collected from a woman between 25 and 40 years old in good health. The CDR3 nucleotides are TGTGCCAGCAGCCCCCGGGACTATCCTATCAATGAGCAGTACTTC. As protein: CASSPRDYPINEQYF.